Listed below are T cell receptor beta chains from one sample, sequenced in a study of cytomegalovirus exposure and HLA in healthy donors. Method: immunoSEQ multiplex PCR; TCRdb's copy keeps in-frame clones and lacks some. The sample holds about 120,000 clones, about 83% seen once. Sequenced: PBMCs. These receptors were obtained from a woman aged 25 to 39 in good health and CMV-seronegative. CDR3s include the opening cysteine and the closing phenylalanine or tryptophan. For some rows the clone size is stated as once, few or many, or as a class when expanded; others skip it.

J gene | V gene | clone size | CDR3 protein
TRBJ1-1 | TRBV11-2 | - | CASSHRFTEAFF
TRBJ2-2 | TRBV7-8 | - | CASTRTGNTGELFF
TRBJ2-2 | TRBV5-4 | - | CASSPPQGRTGELFF
TRBJ2-2 | TRBV11-2 | few | CASSILTRYTGELFF
TRBJ1-2 | TRBV15 | - | CATSPSATDYGYTF
TRBJ2-7 | TRBV27 | once | CASSKNSYEQYF
TRBJ1-4 | TRBV19 | - | CASSMLTENEKLFF
TRBJ1-6 | TRBV27 | - | CASSFSSHNSPLHF
TRBJ2-3 | TRBV5-1 | - | CASSPRRGGSTDTQYF
TRBJ1-1 | TRBV2 | many | CASSVRGSMNTEAFF
TRBJ2-5 | TRBV2 | - | CASSWRGGHGETQYF
TRBJ2-3 | TRBV5-1 | - | CASSFPERTGGDTQYF
TRBJ2-1 | TRBV14 | - | CASSQAALRPEQFF
TRBJ1-6 | TRBV5-4 | - | CASSLGGSSGVASPLHF
TRBJ2-2 | TRBV11-2 | few | CASHRLAANTGELFF
TRBJ2-1 | TRBV4-3 | - | CASSQDLPRWGDEQFF
TRBJ2-1 | TRBV19 | - | CASSHGTGATTPGEQFF
TRBJ2-3 | TRBV5-6 | - | CASRLAGGRLDTQYF
TRBJ1-1 | TRBV29-1 | - | CSGDSGNTEAFF
TRBJ2-2 | TRBV15 | - | CATSRDRGNTGELFF
TRBJ2-2 | TRBV7-2 | - | CASSLLTRGTGELFF
TRBJ2-5 | TRBV4-2 | - | CASSQGETGDQETQYF
TRBJ1-2 | TRBV19 | - | CASSIQVNYGYTF
TRBJ2-1 | TRBV6-6 | - | CASTLGNEQFF
TRBJ2-2 | TRBV6-5 | - | CASSNRGNTGELFF
TRBJ2-3 | TRBV28 | once | CASSDGGRGRTDTQYF
TRBJ2-1 | TRBV5-1 | - | CASSSGQQYNEQFF
TRBJ2-7 | TRBV7-6 | - | CASSQDKGDMYF
TRBJ2-3 | TRBV27 | - | CASSLGRAGLYF
TRBJ1-1 | TRBV11-2 | - | CASSLGTGDTEAFF
TRBJ1-3 | TRBV13 | few | CASSSGQTKGNTIYF
TRBJ1-3 | TRBV2 | - | CASRTDSGNTIYF